This T cell receptor beta chain was captured by sequencing in a study of early T cells in non-severe SARS-CoV-2 infection. On the study more broadly: RNA in bulk from unsorted whole blood was sequenced, and chains were unpaired.

Study-wide points: Matching against VDJdb likely underestimated virus-specific expansions, favoring anti-spike CD8.

Unique molecular identifiers were added to individual cDNA molecules. TCRdb processed the 5' RACE reads anew with MiXCR; each CDR3 protein has one entry. Among 65,000 to 80,000 distinct CDR3 sequences listed, approximately 13% were seen once. The CDR3 extends over 16 amino acids. The germline CDR1 and CDR2 sequences are DFQATT and SNEGSKA (reference sequence). V lost 3 bases and J lost 4, with 19 bases in between. This clonotype was counted ten times or more. The target antigen is unknown. This TCR was recovered from an adult who was a healthcare worker with PCR-confirmed SARS-CoV-2 infection or an uninfected control (not recorded which). The sample comprised whole blood. The rearrangement joins TRBV20-1 to TRBJ2-1; D is perhaps TRBD2 (6 bases). CDR3 coding DNA: TGCAGTGCTAGTTCGGGTTCGGTAGCGGTATACAATGAGCAGTTCTTC. It yields the protein CSASSGSVAVYNEQFF.